This entry lists 26 T cell receptor beta chains sequenced from one sample in a study of blood T cell repertoires in COVID-19. Assay: immunoSEQ multiplex PCR; the TCRdb copy retains only in-frame clones and omits some. The table records about 140,000 clones, over 70% of them present only once. Sequencing was done on a sample of peripheral blood. The receptor source for this set is a man in his fifties or sixties who had recovered from COVID-19.

V gene TRBV11-3 combines with J gene TRBJ2-5, with TRBD2 as a possible D gene (6 bases). Germline values: CDR1 SGHNT, CDR2 YENEEA. V was cut by 5 bases and J by 5 bases, with 15 bases left in between. The CDR3 spans 14 residues. This CDR3 is CASSPGTAGETQYF. The CDR3 nucleotides are TGTGCCAGCAGCCCCGGGACTGCGGGGGAGACCCAGTACTTC.

J is TRBJ2-3 and V is TRBV11-3; weak D call: TRBD1 (5 bases). V lost 1 base and J 2 bases, leaving 10 bases between the germline ends. This CDR3 is built from 15 residues. The germline V gene encodes CDR1 SGHNT and CDR2 YENEEA. The DNA for the CDR3 is TGTGCCAGCAGCTTAGGACAGCAAAACACAGATACGCAGTATTTT. Translating it yields CASSLGQQNTDTQYF. The full variable domain, with the rest looked up from reference TRBV11-3 and TRBJ2-3, is EAGVVQSPRYKIIEKKQPVAFWCNPISGHNTLYWYLQNLGQGPELLIRYENEEAVDDSQLPKDRFSAERLKGVDSTLKIQPAELGDSAVYLCASSLGQQNTDTQYFGPGTRLTVL.

The chain carries TRBV6-5 and TRBJ1-4; 7 bases are a match to TRBD1. V lost 4 bases to trimming and J lost 0 bases; unmatched junction nucleotides: 2. CDR3 length equals 15 residues. The germline gives CDR1 MNHEY, CDR2 SVGAGI. CDR3 nucleotides: TGTGCCAGCAGTTGGACAGGCGCAACTAATGAAAAACTGTTTTTT. Protein sequence: CASSWTGATNEKLFF.

This clone was observed a single time. The chain couples TRBV5-4 to TRBJ2-7, with D perhaps TRBD2 (6 bases). V shed 0 bases and J shed 0 bases, with 13 bases lying between them. The CDR3 spans 16 residues. Per germline, CDR1 SGHNT and CDR2 YYREEE (reference sequence). The CDR3: CASSLDGRQNSYEQYF. In nucleotides, the CDR3 is TGTGCCAGCAGCTTGGACGGGAGACAGAACTCCTACGAGCAGTACTTC.

The chain uses TRBV19 and TRBJ1-1; tentatively, D is TRBD1 (6 bases). The V gene's germline CDR1 is LNHDA and CDR2 SQIVND (reference sequence). CDR3 size: 14 residues. Between the trimmed V and J ends, which lost 6 bases and 4 bases, there was a span of 15 bases. The CDR3 nucleotides read TGTGCCAGTAGCGTTCAGGGGTTGGTCACTGAAGCTTTCTTT. Amino acids: CASSVQGLVTEAFF.

The chain has TRBV14 and TRBJ1-2; 7 bases line up with TRBD1. CDR1 SGHDN and CDR2 FVKESK come from the germline V gene. V shed 0 bases, J shed 3 bases, and the junction held 10 bases outside the gene matches. CDR3 length: 17 residues. The CDR3 DNA follows: TGTGCCAGCAGCCAAGACGGACAGGAGACCTTCTACTATGGCTACACCTTC. Its translation is CASSQDGQETFYYGYTF.

This clone was counted a single time. The chain carries TRBV29-1 and TRBJ2-7; tentatively, D is TRBD2 (5 bases). The germline gives CDR1 SQVTM, CDR2 ANQGSEA. The CDR3 extends over 12 amino acids. V was shortened by 3 bases and J by 5 bases, with 11 bases between the two germline ends. CDR3 loop: CSVERASNEQYF. The DNA of the CDR3 is TGCAGCGTTGAGCGGGCTTCCAACGAGCAGTACTTC.

The chain links TRBV4-3 to TRBJ1-2; D is possibly TRBD1 (6 bases). Trimming took 1 base from V and 4 from J, leaving 10 bases between them. Germline loops: CDR1 LGHNA, CDR2 YSLEER. The CDR3 consists of 14 residues. CDR3 loop: CASSQALQGYGYTF. The CDR3 DNA is TGCGCCAGCAGCCAAGCTCTACAGGGCTATGGCTACACCTTC.

The V and J genes are TRBV5-1 and TRBJ2-7, with 9 bases matching TRBD1. CDR3 length: 16 residues. After removal of 4 bases from V and 4 bases from J, the junction contained 12 bases not matched to a gene. The germline V gene encodes CDR1 SGHRS and CDR2 YFSETQ. The CDR3, as DNA: TGCGCCAGCAGCCCCCAGCCGGGACAGGGAACGTACGAGCAGTACTTC. Its translation is CASSPQPGQGTYEQYF.

The chain employs TRBV29-1 and TRBJ1-1, with D maybe TRBD1 (6 bases). Looked up from germline, CDR1 is SQVTM and CDR2 is ANQGSEA. The CDR3 covers 14 residues. V lost 3 bases and J lost 4, with 15 bases in between. This CDR3 is CSVELGWGPTEAFF. The CDR3 region has the DNA TGCAGCGTTGAGCTGGGGTGGGGGCCCACTGAAGCTTTCTTT.

This clone occurred once. V gene TRBV5-1 combines with J gene TRBJ1-2; D perhaps matches TRBD1 (6 bases). The CDR3 spans 13 residues. Germline lookup yields CDR1 SGHRS and CDR2 YFSETQ. V gave up 1 base and J gave up 8 bases, with 12 bases separating them. The CDR3: CASSLNREGGYTF. The CDR3 nucleotides are TGCGCCAGCAGCTTGAACAGGGAAGGAGGCTACACCTTC.

This chain joins TRBV6-5 and TRBJ2-2; D gene unclear. Germline CDR1 is MNHEY and CDR2 is SVGAGI. The CDR3 length is 16 residues. V was clipped by 0 bases and J by 0 bases, with 8 bases between them. Written as DNA, the CDR3 is TGTGCCAGCAGTTACTCGGGCCCAGCGAACACCGGGGAGCTGTTTTTT. Translation gives CASSYSGPANTGELFF.

The rearrangement joins TRBV27 to TRBJ2-7; no clear D. The V end was cut by 5 bases, the J end by 0 bases, with 5 bases between. The length of the CDR3 is 12 residues. The V gene's germline CDR1 is MNHEY and CDR2 SMNVEV (reference sequence). CDR3 region: CASSTNSYEQYF. CDR3 DNA: TGTGCCAGCAGTACAAACTCCTACGAGCAGTACTTC.

The chain links TRBV6-6 to TRBJ2-3, with 9 bases matching TRBD1. This CDR3 spans 14 amino acids. CDR1 is MNHNY, CDR2 SVGAGI, per germline (reference sequence). Trimming took 2 bases from V and 5 from J; bases not matched to a gene: 2. Here the CDR3 reads CASSYPGQGDTQYF. CDR3 DNA: TGTGCCAGCAGTTACCCGGGACAGGGAGATACGCAGTATTTT.

As concerns this clone: The junction differs from germline at one of its ends, possibly a read error. The chain links TRBV7-7 to TRBJ2-5; 8 bases align to TRBD1. There are 15 residues in the CDR3. Germline V gene lookup returns CDR1 SSHAT and CDR2 FNYEAQ (reference sequence). The chain's CDR3 is CASSLGDRNQETQYF. As DNA, the CDR3 is TGTGCTAGCAGCTTAGGGGACAGGAACCAAGAGACCCAGTACTTC.

The J gene is TRBJ1-5, the V gene TRBV19; TRBD1 might be the D (5 bases). V was cut by 3 bases and J by 6 bases, with 15 bases left in between. Germline V gene lookup returns CDR1 LNHDA and CDR2 SQIVND (reference sequence). CDR3 length: 15 amino acids. The CDR3, as DNA: TGTGCCAGTAGTATTTGGCAGGGTCAAGGTCAGCCCCAGCATTTT. This codes for CASSIWQGQGQPQHF.

This rearrangement joins TRBV6-5 to TRBJ2-2; D may be TRBD2 (5 bases). Trimming cost V 6 bases and J 4 bases, with 9 bases left between them. The CDR3 length is 13 residues. CDR1 and CDR2 (germline): MNHEY, SVGAGI. The CDR3: CASRRDPTGELFF. The CDR3 bases are TGTGCCAGCAGGAGGGATCCCACCGGGGAGCTGTTTTTT.

The chain employs TRBV29-1 and TRBJ2-5; TRBD1 matches 9 bases. The CDR3 extends over 13 amino acids. The V segment lost 8 bases and the J segment 5 bases; nucleotides outside the gene matches: 9. Germline CDR1 and CDR2: SQVTM and ANQGSEA. In DNA, the CDR3 is TGCAGCACTTCTACAGGGGGCCAGGAGACCCAGTACTTC. It specifies CSTSTGGQETQYF.

CDR3 sequence reads: CARKNGQSYTF. CDR3 DNA: TGTGCCAGAAAGAACGGACAAAGCTACACCTTC. This chain uses TRBV27 with TRBJ1-2; D might be TRBD1 (5 bases). Looked up from germline, CDR1 is MNHEY and CDR2 is SMNVEV (reference sequence). V was cut by 9 bases and J by 9 bases, with 14 bases left in between. The CDR3 totals 11 residues.

This clone has a single count. The chain recombines TRBV19 with TRBJ2-5; D remains unclear. Germline-derived CDR1 and CDR2 are LNHDA and SQIVND (reference sequence). V was cut by 0 bases and J by 0 bases, with 2 bases left in between. The CDR3 is 13 residues long. CDR3 residues: CASSIDYQETQYF. DNA for the CDR3: TGTGCCAGTAGTATAGACTACCAAGAGACCCAGTACTTC.

This clone was recorded once. The V and J genes are TRBV11-3 and TRBJ2-1; D may be TRBD1 (5 bases). CDR3 length: 12 residues. Trimming took off 4 bases at V and 6 bases at J, with 7 bases between the two ends. Germline loops: CDR1 SGHNT, CDR2 YENEEA. The CDR3 DNA reads TGTGCCAGCAGCTCCGACAGCAATGAGCAGTTCTTC. This sequence encodes CASSSDSNEQFF.

The chain couples TRBV30 to TRBJ2-5; 10 bases agree with TRBD2. Germline values: CDR1 GTSNPN, CDR2 SVGIG (reference sequence). The length of the CDR3 is 18 residues. After removal of 6 bases from V and 4 bases from J, the junction contained 20 bases not matched to a gene. The CDR3 region is CACSLGASGGVGGETQYF. The DNA of the CDR3 is TGTGCCTGTTCGCTCGGGGCTAGCGGGGGAGTGGGAGGAGAGACCCAGTACTTC.

The V gene is TRBV6-5, the J gene TRBJ1-2; the match to TRBD1 covers 7 bases. This CDR3 comprises 14 residues. V was pared by 9 bases and J by 4 bases, with 11 bases of the junction left unmatched. The germline CDR1 and CDR2 sequences are MNHEY and SVGAGI. Here the CDR3 reads CASCPGGSSYGYTF. The CDR3 DNA sequence: TGTGCCAGTTGTCCAGGGGGTTCAAGCTATGGCTACACCTTC.

V gene TRBV19 combines with J gene TRBJ1-5, with a weak D call TRBD1 (5 bases). CDR1 and CDR2 from the germline V gene are LNHDA and SQIVND (reference sequence). V was clipped by 6 bases and J by 7 bases, with 16 bases between them. The CDR3 covers 14 residues. The CDR3 sequence: CASSPPGSVQPQHF. The CDR3 DNA reads TGTGCCAGTAGCCCCCCAGGGTCAGTACAGCCCCAGCATTTT.

The rearrangement joins TRBV2 to TRBJ2-1, with 12 bases aligning to TRBD2. Germline CDR1 SNHLY, CDR2 FYNNEI. The CDR3 extends over 15 amino acids. Trimming took 4 bases from V and 8 from J; bases not matched to a gene: 6. The CDR3 region is CASSGTSGVLDEQFF. CDR3 bases: TGTGCCAGCAGTGGGACTAGCGGGGTTTTGGATGAGCAGTTCTTC.

This chain uses TRBV29-1 with TRBJ2-2; 10 positions agree with TRBD2. The CDR3 covers 14 residues. Looked up from germline, CDR1 is SQVTM and CDR2 is ANQGSEA. V gave up 6 bases and J gave up 1 base; unmatched junction bases: 2. CDR3 residues: CSVIAGGNTGELFF. The CDR3 region has the DNA TGCAGCGTCATAGCGGGGGGGAACACCGGGGAGCTGTTTTTT.